Below are 10 T cell receptor beta chains sequenced from a single sample in a study of early T cells in non-severe SARS-CoV-2 infection. TCRdb re-called the 5' RACE reads with MiXCR, one entry per CDR3 protein. The sample yields 30,000 to 40,000 distinct CDR3 sequences, about 5.5% seen once. The specimen was whole blood, collected at baseline. Receptors originate from an adult who was a healthcare worker with PCR-confirmed SARS-CoV-2 infection or an uninfected control (not recorded which).

This clonotype was found many times. V is TRBV5-6 and J is TRBJ2-4, with 7 positions matching TRBD1. The length of the CDR3 is 14 residues. Germline loops: CDR1 SGHDT, CDR2 YYEEEE. Unmatched junction bases numbered 4, after V lost 2 bases and J lost 5 bases. The CDR3 sequence is CASSFGTAENIQYF. The CDR3 DNA reads TGTGCCAGCAGCTTCGGGACAGCAGAAAACATTCAGTACTTC.

This clonotype came up many times. The chain joins TRBV7-2 to TRBJ1-3; TRBD1 agrees at 9 bases. J lost 2 bases, V lost 5 bases, and 7 bases had no gene match. Germline values: CDR1 SGHTA, CDR2 FQGNSA. There are 16 residues in the CDR3. The chain's CDR3 is CASSPGTGLAGNTIYF. The CDR3 DNA sequence: TGTGCCAGCAGCCCCGGGACAGGGTTAGCTGGAAACACCATATATTTT.

The chain recombines TRBV12-3 or TRBV12-4 with TRBJ1-6; 8 bases line up with TRBD1. Unmatched junction bases numbered 5, after V lost 5 bases and J lost 8 bases. This CDR3 region has 14 residues. CDR3 region: CASSPTGDHSPLHF. The CDR3 coding sequence is TGTGCCAGCAGTCCGACAGGGGATCATTCACCCCTCCACTTT.

This clonotype has a count of ten or more. This chain uses TRBV29-1 with TRBJ2-1, with 12 bases lining up with TRBD2. The ends lost 7 bases at V and 5 bases at J; junction bases unmatched: 6. CDR3 length: 14 amino acids. Per the germline V gene, CDR1 is SQVTM and CDR2 is ANQGSEA. This CDR3 reads CSAPLAGGDNEQFF. In DNA, the CDR3 is TGCAGCGCCCCACTAGCGGGAGGAGACAATGAGCAGTTCTTC.

This clonotype came up a few times. The J gene is TRBJ2-7, the V gene TRBV20-1, with 11 bases lining up with TRBD1. V dropped 1 base and J dropped 2; count of bases not matched to a gene: 10. Germline lookup yields CDR1 DFQATT and CDR2 SNEGSKA (reference sequence). This CDR3 region has 17 residues. CDR3 nucleotides: TGCAGTGCTAGAGGGATGGAGGGACAGGGGGACACCTACGAGCAGTACTTC. Protein product: CSARGMEGQGDTYEQYF.

A few counts support this clonotype. The chain recombines TRBV19 with TRBJ2-5; D assignment may be TRBD1 or TRBD2 (7 bases each). Germline loops: CDR1 LNHDA, CDR2 SQIVND (reference sequence). The CDR3 sequence is 13 residues long. Trimming cost V 5 bases and J 5 bases, with 12 bases left between them. CDR3 amino acids: CASSPQGGETQYF. The DNA for the CDR3 is TGTGCCAGTAGTCCTCAGGGGGGGGAGACCCAGTACTTC.

In its sample, this clonotype was seen many times. The chain couples TRBV6-1 to TRBJ2-5, with 9 bases identical to TRBD2. Per the germline V gene, CDR1 is MNHNS and CDR2 is SASEGT. The CDR3 is made up of 16 amino acids. The V segment lost 1 base and the J segment 5 bases; nucleotides outside the gene matches: 8. The CDR3 nucleotides are TGTGCCAGCAGTGAAGTACCAGCGGGAGGCGGGGAGACCCAGTACTTC. Translation gives CASSEVPAGGGETQYF.

This clonotype was observed many times. This sequence joins TRBV5-5 and TRBJ2-5; D remains unclear. Germline V gene data show CDR1 as SGHKS and CDR2 as YYEKEE (reference sequence). This CDR3 has 13 amino acids. Trimming pared 0 bases from V and 2 bases from J, leaving 5 bases between. The DNA of the CDR3 is TGTGCCAGCAGCTTGGGCAGTCAAGAGACCCAGTACTTC. This gives the protein CASSLGSQETQYF. The full variable domain, completed using reference TRBV5-5 and TRBJ2-5, is DAGVTQSPTHLIKTRGQQVTLRCSPISGHKSVSWYQQVLGQGPQFIFQYYEKEERGRGNFPDRFSARQFPNYSSELNVNALLLGDSALYLCASSLGSQETQYFGPGTRLLVL.

This clonotype was seen ten or more times. The chain employs TRBV7-2 and TRBJ1-2; D ambiguous. CDR1 SGHTA and CDR2 FQGNSA come from the germline V gene. The V and J ends lost 1 base and 4 bases respectively, with 10 bases between them. The CDR3 spans 14 residues. CDR3: CASSLDGVSYGYTF. The CDR3 DNA sequence: TGTGCCAGCAGCTTAGACGGCGTATCCTATGGCTACACCTTC.

This clonotype was seen repeatedly, ten times or more. This rearrangement joins TRBV11-2 to TRBJ1-2; 7 bases align to TRBD1. J lost 6 bases, V lost 0 bases, and 10 bases had no gene match. The CDR3 length is 16 residues. Germline V gene lookup returns CDR1 SGHAT and CDR2 FQNNGV. The CDR3 DNA follows: TGTGCCAGCAGCTTAGAGATGGGACAGTTAAGGGATGGCTACACCTTC. Protein product: CASSLEMGQLRDGYTF.